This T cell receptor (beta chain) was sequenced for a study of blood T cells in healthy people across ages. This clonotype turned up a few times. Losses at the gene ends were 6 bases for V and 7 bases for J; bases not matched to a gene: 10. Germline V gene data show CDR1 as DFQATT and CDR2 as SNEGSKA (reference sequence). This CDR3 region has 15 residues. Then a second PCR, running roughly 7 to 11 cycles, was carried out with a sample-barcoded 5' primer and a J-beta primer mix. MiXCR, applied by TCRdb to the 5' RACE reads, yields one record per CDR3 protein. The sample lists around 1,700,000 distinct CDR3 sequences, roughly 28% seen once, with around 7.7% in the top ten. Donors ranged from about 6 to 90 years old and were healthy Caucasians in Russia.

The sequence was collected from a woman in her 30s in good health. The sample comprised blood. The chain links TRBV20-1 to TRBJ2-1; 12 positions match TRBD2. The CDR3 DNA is TGCAGTGCCCTTGCCTGGCTAGCGGGGGGGAATGAGCAGTTCTTC. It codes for CSALAWLAGGNEQFF.